The 3 T cell receptor beta chains below come from one sample, sequenced in a study of T cell repertoires in cytomegalovirus infection. TCRdb re-called the reads through MiXCR, storing one row per CDR3 protein. The table lists hundreds of thousands of distinct CDR3 sequences, approximately 40% of them singletons. Sequencing input: PBMCs. The receptors were gathered from a human donor in good health (CMV status not recorded). Some clones in this sample may be carry-over from other donors' samples.

Details on this clonotype: The final CDR3 position lacks the conserved phenylalanine or tryptophan, pointing to a likely read error. Because the CDR3's place on the DNA is in doubt, the DNA is left out and the CDR3 is given as listed by TCRdb. This chain uses TRBV6-2 or TRBV6-3 with TRBJ1-2. The CDR3 spans 14 amino acids, including both terminal residues. Germline V lookup: CDR1 MNHEY, CDR2 SVGEGT. CDR3 sequence reads: CASSTDTVTYGYTL.

This clonotype came up a few times. The chain carries TRBV7-2 and TRBJ2-5; D possibly corresponds to TRBD1 (5 bases). With 0 bases removed from V and 1 base from J, the gap between germline ends came to 12 bases. Germline V gene sequence: CDR1 SGHTA, CDR2 FQGNSA. The CDR3 spans 16 residues. The CDR3 loop reads CASSLARQSFQETQYF. In DNA, the CDR3 is TGTGCCAGCAGCTTAGCCCGACAGAGTTTCCAAGAGACCCAGTACTTC.

This clonotype was recorded a few times. This chain connects TRBV19 to TRBJ1-5; D is possibly TRBD1 (6 bases). Trimming took 3 bases from V and 7 from J, leaving 13 bases between them. The CDR3 contains 14 residues. The V gene's germline CDR1 is LNHDA and CDR2 SQIVND (reference sequence). The CDR3, as DNA: TGTGCCAGTAGTATGGGGGCCGGGCTACAGCCCCAGCATTTT. Translating gives CASSMGAGLQPQHF.